These T cell receptor beta chains were read from a single sample in a study of PD-1 blockade in classical Hodgkin lymphoma. Generated by immunoSEQ multiplex PCR, the TCRdb table keeps only in-frame clones and is missing some. Of around 5,000 clones in the sample, 85% to 90% were seen once. Sequenced input: CD8+ T cells from blood. Every receptor here comes from a human donor with classical Hodgkin lymphoma. CDR3s include the opening cysteine and the closing phenylalanine or tryptophan. D genes are given only for firm matches. Only some rows state a clone size, as once, few, many or a class for expanded clones.

v_gene	d_gene	abundance	j_gene	CDR3aa	CDR3nt
TRBV13	TRBD2	.	TRBJ2-5	CASSLGSSGSRETQYF	TGTGCCAGCAGCTTAGGGTCTAGCGGGAGTCGAGAGACCCAGTACTTC
TRBV12-5	.	few	TRBJ1-1	CASGSTRTEAFF	TGTGCTAGTGGGTCCACGAGGACTGAAGCTTTCTTT
TRBV28	.	.	TRBJ1-5	CAIRRGLSASNQPQHF	TGTGCCATACGACGCGGGCTCTCGGCCAGCAATCAGCCCCAGCATTTT
TRBV13	TRBD1	hyperexpanded	TRBJ1-6	CASSHRDSPLALHF	TGTGCCAGCAGCCACCGGGACAGCCCGCTCGCCCTCCACTTT
TRBV5-1	.	.	TRBJ1-2	CASTLDGTNYGYTF	TGCGCCAGCACCCTGGACGGTACTAACTATGGCTACACCTTC
TRBV4-3	.	.	TRBJ1-5	CASSHNNQPQHF	TGCGCCAGCAGCCATAACAATCAGCCCCAGCATTTT
TRBV11-3	.	.	TRBJ2-5	CASSLDRRSSLETQYF	TGTGCCAGCAGCTTAGATCGGCGGTCATCCTTAGAGACCCAGTACTTC
TRBV13	TRBD1	.	TRBJ2-7	CASSLGTGSVEQYF	TGTGCCAGCAGCCTCGGGACAGGATCGGTCGAGCAGTACTTC
TRBV7-2	TRBD1	.	TRBJ1-5	CASSLRTGQPQHF	TGTGCCAGCAGCTTAAGGACAGGGCAGCCCCAGCATTTT
TRBV29-1	.	.	TRBJ2-1	CSVEDGWGRGYNEQFF	TGCAGCGTTGAAGATGGATGGGGGAGAGGGTACAATGAGCAGTTCTTC
TRBV9	TRBD2	.	TRBJ2-6	CASSVEREPSGANVLTF	TGTGCCAGCAGCGTAGAGCGGGAACCCTCTGGGGCCAACGTCCTGACTTTC
TRBV7-6	.	.	TRBJ2-1	CASSLMSRALHENEQFF	TGTGCCAGCAGCTTAATGAGCCGCGCCCTACATGAAAATGAGCAGTTCTTC
TRBV28	.	.	TRBJ2-6	CASSGGQFSGANVLTF	TGTGCCAGCAGTGGAGGACAGTTCTCTGGGGCCAACGTCCTGACTTTC
TRBV7-2	.	few	TRBJ1-2	CASSPWDKGYTF	TGTGCCAGCAGCCCCTGGGACAAAGGCTACACCTTC
TRBV6-6	.	.	TRBJ1-4	CASRGDDEKLFF	TGTGCCAGCAGGGGGGATGATGAAAAACTGTTTTTT
TRBV28	.	.	TRBJ1-2	CASSLVEGYTF	TGTGCCAGCAGTTTAGTGGAGGGCTACACCTTC
TRBV16	.	.	TRBJ2-7	CASSHRLQGYEQYF	TGTGCCAGCAGCCATCGATTACAGGGCTACGAGCAGTACTTC
TRBV11-2	.	.	TRBJ2-5	CASSLVSWETQYF	TGTGCCAGCAGCTTAGTATCTTGGGAGACCCAGTACTTC
TRBV19	.	.	TRBJ2-2	CASSIGGTPGELFF	TGTGCCAGTAGTATAGGTGGGACTCCCGGGGAGCTGTTTTTT